Listed below are T cell receptor beta chains from one sample, sequenced in a study of shared clonotypes between healthy human individuals. Libraries were prepared by immunoSEQ multiplex PCR; TCRdb keeps only in-frame clonotypes and omits some of them. In the table there are 740,000 or so clones, around 73% of which are singletons. Sequencing was done on a sample of memory CD4+ T cells sorted from blood. The receptors were sampled from a woman in her twenties or thirties in good health. Each CDR3 is given with its conserved first and last residue. A D gene is named only where the DNA matches it firmly. Only part of the rows carry a size: once, few, many, or a class if the clone is expanded.

TRBD1	15	.	TRBV5-1	TRBJ1-4	CASSLETGVNEKLFF	TGCGCCAGCAGCTTGGAAACAGGGGTAAACGAAAAACTGTTTTTT
TRBD1	16	few	TRBV28	TRBJ1-2	CASSSPRDRGKVGYTF	TGTGCCAGCAGTTCCCCCCGGGACAGGGGTAAGGTCGGCTACACCTTC
TRBD1	16	.	TRBV5-5	TRBJ2-7	CASSLAGDSFSYEQYF	TGTGCCAGCAGCTTGGCCGGGGACAGCTTCTCCTACGAGCAGTACTTC
.	14	.	TRBV11-3	TRBJ2-1	CASSQEQRYNEQFF	TGTGCCAGCAGCCAAGAACAGCGTTACAATGAGCAGTTCTTC
.	13	.	TRBV2	TRBJ2-7	CASRAASSYEQYF	TGTGCCAGCAGAGCCGCCTCCTCCTACGAGCAGTACTTC
.	15	once	TRBV28	TRBJ2-1	CASSLSASENNEQFF	TGTGCCAGCAGTTTATCGGCTAGCGAAAACAATGAGCAGTTCTTC
.	11	.	TRBV7-2	TRBJ2-5	CASSPKETQYF	TGTGCCAGCAGCCCCAAGGAGACCCAGTACTTC
TRBD1	17	.	TRBV12-5	TRBJ1-2	CASGLVQWTGENYGYTF	TGTGCTAGTGGTTTGGTACAGTGGACAGGGGAAAACTATGGCTACACCTTC
.	11	.	TRBV20-1	TRBJ2-7	CSARDRGEQYF	TGCAGTGCTAGAGATAGGGGGGAGCAGTACTTC
.	13	.	TRBV29-1	TRBJ2-3	CSVGGLGTDTQYF	TGCAGCGTGGGGGGCCTAGGGACAGATACGCAGTATTTT
.	17	many	TRBV7-2	TRBJ1-5	CASSSGTVNVGNQPQHF	TGTGCCAGCAGCTCAGGGACGGTAAACGTTGGCAATCAGCCCCAGCATTTT
.	14	.	TRBV5-1	TRBJ2-4	CASSLVGTKNIQYF	TGCGCCAGCAGCTTGGTGGGTACCAAAAACATTCAGTACTTC
TRBD1	15	.	TRBV7-6	TRBJ2-1	CASSSGTGGWNEQFF	TGTGCCAGCAGCTCCGGGACAGGGGGCTGGAATGAGCAGTTCTTC
TRBD2	16	.	TRBV27	TRBJ2-3	CASSRSSGASTDTQYF	TGTGCCAGCAGTCGTTCTAGCGGGGCTAGCACAGATACGCAGTATTTT
.	14	.	TRBV9	TRBJ1-1	CASSVAPSGTEAFF	TGTGCCAGCAGCGTAGCACCGTCAGGAACTGAAGCTTTCTTT
TRBD2	15	few	TRBV30	TRBJ2-3	CAWSLNSGSTDTQYF	TGTGCCTGGAGTCTCAATAGCGGGAGCACAGATACGCAGTATTTT
.	13	.	TRBV30	TRBJ1-1	CAWKRGLATEAFF	TGTGCCTGGAAACGGGGGCTGGCAACTGAAGCTTTCTTT
.	14	.	TRBV9	TRBJ2-7	CASSVQTDGYEQYF	TGTGCCAGCAGCGTCCAAACGGACGGATACGAGCAGTACTTC
TRBD1	15	many	TRBV27	TRBJ2-7	CASSSPTGGRGEQYF	TGTGCCAGCAGTTCCCCGACAGGGGGGAGAGGGGAGCAGTACTTC
.	14	.	TRBV10-3	TRBJ2-2	CAIKGTTNTGELFF	TGTGCCATCAAGGGGACGACGAACACCGGGGAGCTGTTTTTT
.	14	.	TRBV7-6	TRBJ2-7	CASSLQPQSNEQYF	TGTGCCAGCAGCCTACAGCCTCAGTCAAACGAGCAGTACTTC
.	17	.	TRBV7-9	TRBJ1-1	CASSLPRPYSQNTEAFF	TGTGCCAGCAGCTTACCCAGGCCTTACAGTCAAAACACTGAAGCTTTCTTT
.	15	.	TRBV6-6	TRBJ1-4	CASRLDSATNEKLFF	TGTGCCAGCAGACTAGACTCAGCAACTAATGAAAAACTGTTTTTT
.	13	.	TRBV7-9	TRBJ2-6	CASSLNEANVLTF	TGTGCCAGCAGCCTCAACGAGGCCAACGTCCTGACTTTC
.	15	.	TRBV9	TRBJ2-2	CASSVQAQNTGELFF	TGTGCCAGCAGCGTCCAGGCTCAAAACACCGGGGAGCTGTTTTTT
.	16	.	TRBV7-8	TRBJ2-1	CASSPRLDALDNEQFF	TGTGCCAGCAGCCCCAGACTAGACGCCTTGGACAATGAGCAGTTCTTC
.	15	.	TRBV28	TRBJ1-2	CASSSTSRDNYGYTF	TGTGCCAGCAGTTCCACGTCCAGGGACAACTATGGCTACACCTTC
.	17	few	TRBV25-1	TRBJ2-1	CASSENLPRDLGEEQFF	TGTGCCAGCAGTGAAAATCTCCCCAGGGATCTTGGGGAGGAGCAGTTCTTC
.	13	.	TRBV27	TRBJ2-5	CASSFFGEETQYF	.
TRBD1	16	.	TRBV11-3	TRBJ1-3	CASSRGGTGSGNTIYF	TGTGCCAGCAGTCGCGGAGGGACAGGGTCTGGAAACACCATATATTTT
TRBD2	17	.	TRBV28	TRBJ2-3	CASSSPGTSGRTDTQYF	TGTGCCAGCAGTTCCCCCGGGACTAGCGGACGCACAGATACGCAGTATTTT
.	13	.	TRBV7-7	TRBJ1-1	CASSRYRDTEAFF	TGTGCCAGCAGCCGATACCGGGACACTGAAGCTTTCTTT
.	14	.	TRBV27	TRBJ2-7	CASTSRVGPYEQYF	TGTGCCAGCACTTCCCGGGTAGGCCCCTACGAGCAGTACTTC
.	13	.	TRBV5-1	TRBJ1-2	CASSSGQVRGYTF	TGCGCCAGCAGCTCCGGCCAGGTTCGGGGCTACACCTTC
TRBD1	15	.	TRBV28	TRBJ2-2	CASRAGTGGTGELFF	TGTGCCAGCAGGGCCGGGACAGGGGGCACCGGGGAGCTGTTTTTT
TRBD2	19	.	TRBV28	TRBJ2-7	CASSLMVGASGRAAREQYF	TGTGCCAGCAGTTTGATGGTCGGGGCTAGCGGGAGGGCCGCCCGCGAGCAGTACTTC
.	15	few	TRBV28	TRBJ1-5	CASSSPGSSNQPQHF	TGTGCCAGCAGCTCCCCCGGGAGTAGCAATCAGCCCCAGCATTTT
.	12	.	TRBV5-6	TRBJ1-3	CASSLGGNTIYF	TGTGCCAGCAGCTTGGGGGGAAACACCATATATTTT
.	17	.	TRBV15	TRBJ2-2	CATSRDPPVLGTGELFF	TGTGCCACCAGCAGAGACCCGCCGGTCCTGGGAACCGGGGAGCTGTTTTTT
TRBD1	15	.	TRBV19	TRBJ2-2	CASKRDRGSTGELFF	TGTGCCAGTAAACGGGACAGAGGGTCGACCGGGGAGCTGTTTTTT
.	15	.	TRBV7-9	TRBJ1-2	CASSSAAGVLYGYTF	TGTGCCAGCAGCTCCGCCGCAGGAGTTCTCTATGGCTACACCTTC
TRBD2	16	.	TRBV19	TRBJ2-1	CASSIQVAGGVNEQFF	TGTGCCAGTAGTATTCAAGTAGCGGGAGGGGTGAATGAGCAGTTCTTC
.	12	few	TRBV6-5	TRBJ1-2	CASSYKGNGYTF	TGTGCCAGCAGTTATAAGGGGAATGGCTACACCTTC
.	10	once	TRBV30	TRBJ2-7	CAWGTAKQYF	TGTGCCTGGGGTACCGCTAAGCAGTACTTC
.	14	.	TRBV7-2	TRBJ1-2	CASSFPTDYDGYTF	TGTGCCAGCAGCTTCCCGACAGATTATGATGGCTACACCTTC
.	16	few	TRBV4-1	TRBJ2-1	CASSPLDGAGRNEQFF	TGCGCCAGCAGCCCCCTAGACGGGGCGGGCCGCAATGAGCAGTTCTTC
TRBD1	14	.	TRBV28	TRBJ1-3	CASSHGTAGNTIYF	TGTGCCAGCAGCCACGGGACAGCCGGAAACACCATATATTTT
.	12	.	TRBV14	TRBJ2-7	CASSPANYEQYF	TGTGCCAGCAGCCCTGCCAACTACGAGCAGTACTTC
.	16	.	TRBV6-4	TRBJ1-3	CASRKRLELSGNTIYF	TGTGCCAGCAGGAAACGACTCGAGCTCTCTGGAAACACCATATATTTT
.	13	.	TRBV2	TRBJ1-1	CASKKVTRTEAFF	TGTGCCAGCAAGAAAGTGACACGAACTGAAGCTTTCTTT
.	13	.	TRBV29-1	TRBJ2-5	CSVDAAGQETQYF	TGCAGCGTTGACGCGGCGGGGCAAGAGACCCAGTACTTC
TRBD1	15	.	TRBV5-1	TRBJ2-5	CASSEGQGLFETQYF	TGCGCCAGCAGCGAGGGACAGGGTTTGTTTGAGACCCAGTACTTC
TRBD1	16	.	TRBV18	TRBJ2-7	CASSPFPGQGASEQYF	TGTGCCAGCTCACCATTTCCCGGACAGGGGGCCTCCGAGCAGTACTTC
TRBD2	18	.	TRBV2	TRBJ2-3	CASSSGTSGRASTDTQYF	TGTGCCAGCAGCTCCGGGACTAGCGGCCGTGCTAGCACAGATACGCAGTATTTT
.	11	medium-sized	TRBV5-1	TRBJ2-5	CASSQQETQYF	TGCGCCAGCAGCCAACAAGAGACCCAGTACTTC
.	16	.	TRBV7-9	TRBJ2-6	CASSPQGDPGANVLTF	TGTGCCAGCAGCCCACAGGGTGACCCGGGGGCCAACGTCCTGACTTTC
.	17	once	TRBV5-1	TRBJ2-1	CASRQGTGGRGGNEQFF	TGCGCCAGCAGGCAGGGAACGGGCGGAAGAGGGGGCAATGAGCAGTTCTTC